Reported below is one TCR beta chain. This sample is part of a study of blood T cell repertoires in COVID-19. This CDR3 spans 18 amino acids. Germline assignment: CDR1 SGHRS and CDR2 YFSETQ. V dropped 4 bases and J dropped 0; count of bases not matched to a gene: 10. Clones were sequenced by immunoSEQ multiplex PCR, and TCRdb holds only the in-frame ones, with some missing. The repertoire holds 300,000 to 350,000 clones, approximately 91% seen once, with about 6.7% in the top ten. The rearrangement joins TRBV5-1 to TRBJ2-6; 7 bases align to TRBD1. Sequencing was performed on peripheral blood. The clonotype was recovered from a woman between 65 and 79 years old with COVID-19, enrolled during active disease. This CDR3 is CASSPPGQSTSGANVLTF. CDR3 coding DNA: TGCGCCAGCAGCCCGCCGGGACAGTCAACCTCTGGGGCCAACGTCCTGACTTTC. The full variable domain, completed using reference TRBV5-1 and TRBJ2-6, is KAGVTQTPRYLIKTRGQQVTLSCSPISGHRSVSWYQQTPGQGLQFLFEYFSETQRNKGNFPGRFSGRQFSNSRSEMNVSTLELGDSALYLCASSPPGQSTSGANVLTFGAGSRLTVL.